The 3 T cell receptor beta chains below all came from one sample that was sequenced in a study of beta chain features in type 1 diabetes. Since all of the isolated RNA was reverse transcribed, expressed TCRB transcripts were what got sequenced. The method was immunoSEQ multiplex PCR; TCRdb's version includes in-frame clones alone and lacks a portion of them. The table lists a few hundred thousand clones, approximately 15% of them singletons. Source material: central memory CD4+ T cells from blood. The source is a man younger than 40 in good health.

The chain recombines TRBV27 with TRBJ1-1; D gene uncertain. This CDR3 contains 14 residues. Germline V gives CDR1 MNHEY, CDR2 SMNVEV (reference sequence). V was pared by 3 bases and J by 5 bases, with 13 bases between. In DNA form, the CDR3 reads TGTGCCAGCAGTTTTCGAGTCCGTGAGACTGAAGCTTTCTTT. Translation gives CASSFRVRETEAFF.

This clone was seen a few times. The chain uses TRBV19 and TRBJ2-1; TRBD1 is a possible D gene (6 bases). V gave up 5 bases and J gave up 12 bases, with 26 bases separating them. CDR3 length: 16 amino acids. CDR1 is LNHDA, CDR2 SQIVND, per germline (reference sequence). This CDR3 reads CASSRDGNRATSRQFF. CDR3 sequence (DNA): TGTGCCAGTAGTCGAGATGGGAACAGGGCGACCTCAAGGCAGTTCTTC.

This clone was detected only a few times. The V and J genes are TRBV5-8 and TRBJ2-3; D is unresolved. Trimming removed 2 bases at V and 3 bases at J, with 7 bases between. Per the germline V gene, CDR1 is SGHTS and CDR2 is YDEGEE. The CDR3 consists of 13 residues. CDR3 region: CASSFAATDTQYF. Written as DNA, the CDR3 is TGTGCCAGCAGCTTTGCGGCGACAGATACGCAGTATTTT.